The clone carrying this T cell receptor (beta chain) was found a few times. The antigen is unknown. The length of the CDR3 is 13 residues. The germline V gene has CDR1 MNHGY and CDR2 SAAAGT. V lost 6 bases and J 2 bases, leaving 10 bases between the germline ends. The data belong to a study of T cells in localized non-small cell lung cancer. Overall study findings and caveats: Owing to sequencing of a solitary tumor region, heterogeneity cannot be discounted. Density of T cells in blood, when higher, went with longer overall survival.

Lung adjacent to the tumor, free of atypia, was sampled at least 2 cm from its margin. TCRdb keeps only in-frame clones here, not all; method: immunoSEQ multiplex PCR. The table has around 1,800 clones, approximately 25% seen once. This rearrangement joins TRBV6-8 to TRBJ1-2; D is ambiguous. Here the sequenced sample was normal lung tissue next to the tumor, taken before any cancer treatment. This TCR derives from a male donor older than 55 with stage II squamous cell lung carcinoma. CDR3 nucleotides: TGTGCCAGCAGCGAACGCAGAAACTATGGCTACACCTTC. Translating gives CASSERRNYGYTF.